The source of this T cell receptor beta chain is a study of blood T cell repertoires in COVID-19. Turning to the study itself: Acute and convalescent COVID-19 specimens originated in the United States, Italy and Spain. Sample material is recorded as cDNA or gDNA derived from T cells, B-cell-depleted T cells, or PBMCs.

The CDR3 length is 18 residues. Trimming took off 4 bases at V and 3 bases at J, with 24 bases between the two ends. Germline values: CDR1 MNHEY, CDR2 SMNVEV (reference sequence). In the original processing: Nucleated cell number was recorded as an estimate derived from reference gene primer amplification. Sequenced by immunoSEQ multiplex PCR; TCRdb stores in-frame clones only, minus some. Clone size and V and J calls were adopted from that table, with D and trimming inferred from the DNA. The profile shows over 400,000 clones, approximately 85% of them singletons. The sequence was obtained from a human donor in a cohort sampled during active COVID-19. The rearrangement joins TRBV27 to TRBJ1-1; weak D call: TRBD1 (6 bases). The material sequenced was peripheral blood. The CDR3 region has the DNA TGTGCCAGCAGTTCGCAGCCGGGACAAACCCTGAGGGACACTGAAGCTTTCTTT. This codes for CASSSQPGQTLRDTEAFF.